This passage covers 8 T cell receptor beta chains from one sample sequenced in a study of regulatory T cells in long-lasting Graves disease. Described time point: persistent/refractory GD, antithyroid drugs over 5 years with positive TRAb. Following extraction of RNA from PBMCs, that RNA was used to make the TCR library. According to the study, TCR beta libraries were built with iRepertoire HTBI primers and CDR3-region Arm-PCR. Each CDR3 protein gets one entry after TCRdb re-called the multiplex PCR reads with MiXCR. The table includes 450,000 or so distinct CDR3 sequences, 22% detected once. The source was peripheral blood mononuclear cells (PBMCs), collected when the disease was refractory, from a patient treated with antithyroid drugs. The origin of the receptors is a female donor with Graves disease.

The table lists this clonotype with many counts. V is TRBV5-1 and J is TRBJ2-7; tentatively, D is TRBD1 (6 bases). CDR1 and CDR2 from the germline V gene are SGHRS and YFSETQ. The length of the CDR3 is 15 residues. Trimming cost V 4 bases and J 0 bases, with 14 bases left between them. The CDR3 spells CASSPADSSSYEQYF. CDR3 sequence (DNA): TGCGCCAGCAGCCCCGCGGACAGCAGCTCCTACGAGCAGTACTTC.

This clonotype showed up just a few times. The V gene is TRBV28, the J gene TRBJ2-3; TRBD2 matches at 12 bases. This CDR3 has 14 residues. V lost 6 bases to trimming and J lost 6 bases; unmatched junction nucleotides: 4. The germline V gene has CDR1 MDHEN and CDR2 SYDVKM. The CDR3 DNA reads as TGTGCCAGCAGCTCTAGCGGGAGGGTGGATACGCAGTATTTT. Translated, it gives CASSSSGRVDTQYF. The whole variable domain, remainder taken from reference TRBV28 and TRBJ2-3, is DVKVTQSSRYLVKRTGEKVFLECVQDMDHENMFWYRQDPGLGLRLIYFSYDVKMKEKGDIPEGYSVSREKKERFSLILESASTNQTSMYLCASSSSGRVDTQYFGPGTRLTVL.

This clonotype was found a few times. This chain uses TRBV6-5 with TRBJ2-2, with 10 bases lining up with TRBD1. CDR1 and CDR2 from the germline V gene are MNHEY and SVGAGI. The CDR3 runs 15 residues. J was trimmed by 7 bases and V by 4 bases; bases with no gene match: 6. In nucleotides, the CDR3 is TGTGCCAGCAGTTCCGGACAGGGGGGAATCGGGGAGCTGTTTTTT. Amino acids: CASSSGQGGIGELFF.

This clonotype showed up many times. The CDR3 region has the DNA TGTGCCAGCAGTGAACGGAGACCCAACACCGGGGAGCTGTTTTTT. Amino acids: CASSERRPNTGELFF. The V gene is TRBV2, the J gene TRBJ2-2; D unresolved. Trimming cost V 2 bases and J 2 bases, with 9 bases left between them. The CDR3 runs to 15 residues. The germline V gene encodes CDR1 SNHLY and CDR2 FYNNEI.

The chain recombines TRBV10-3 with TRBJ2-1; D ambiguous. The germline V gene encodes CDR1 ENHRY and CDR2 SYGVKD. Deletions cut 2 bases from V and 7 bases from J, with 9 bases between. CDR3 length equals 13 residues. DNA of the CDR3: TGTGCCATCAGTGAGGGGGTGGATAATGAGCAGTTCTTC. Protein product: CAISEGVDNEQFF.

Of note for this clonotype: A much larger clonotype is one base distant, so this may be a read error. The chain combines TRBV20-1 with TRBJ1-1; 7 bases agree with TRBD1. The V and J ends lost 8 bases and 5 bases, in that order; junction bases with no gene match: 11. CDR3 size: 13 residues. Germline V lookup: CDR1 DFQATT, CDR2 SNEGSKA (reference sequence). The CDR3 loop reads CSSSRQGRTEAFF. The CDR3 coding sequence is TGCAGTTCCTCCCGACAGGGTCGAACTGAAGCTTTCTTT.

This clonotype was counted many times. The chain recombines TRBV5-5 with TRBJ1-4; D remains unclear. The length of the CDR3 is 13 residues. The V gene lost 2 bases and the J gene lost 8 bases, with 10 bases spanning the gap. Germline assignment: CDR1 SGHKS and CDR2 YYEKEE (reference sequence). The CDR3 region is CASSLGIGEKLFF. The CDR3, as DNA: TGTGCCAGCAGCTTAGGAATCGGCGAAAAACTGTTTTTT.

A few counts support this clonotype. The gene calls are TRBV11-2 and TRBJ1-1; maybe TRBD1 (6 bases). Looked up from germline, CDR1 is SGHAT and CDR2 is FQNNGV. Trimming took 4 bases from V and 0 from J, leaving 12 bases between them. This CDR3 is built from 15 residues. CDR3 coding DNA: TGTGCCAGCAGCTGGGGGGGGGCAATGAACACTGAAGCTTTCTTT. Translation gives CASSWGGAMNTEAFF.